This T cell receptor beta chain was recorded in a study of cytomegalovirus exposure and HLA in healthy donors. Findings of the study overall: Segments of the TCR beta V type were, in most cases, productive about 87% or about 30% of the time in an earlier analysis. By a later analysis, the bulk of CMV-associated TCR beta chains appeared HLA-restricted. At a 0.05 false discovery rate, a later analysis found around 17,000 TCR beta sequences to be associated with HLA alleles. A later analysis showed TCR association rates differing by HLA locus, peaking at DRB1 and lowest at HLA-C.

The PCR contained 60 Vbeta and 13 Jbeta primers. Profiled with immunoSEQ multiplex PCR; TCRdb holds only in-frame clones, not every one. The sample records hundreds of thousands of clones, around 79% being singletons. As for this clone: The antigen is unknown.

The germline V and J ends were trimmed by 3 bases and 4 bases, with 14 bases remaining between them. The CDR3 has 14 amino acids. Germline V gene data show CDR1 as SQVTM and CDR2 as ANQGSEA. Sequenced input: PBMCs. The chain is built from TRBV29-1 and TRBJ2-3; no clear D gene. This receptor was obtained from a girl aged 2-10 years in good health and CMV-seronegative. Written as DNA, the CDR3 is TGCAGCGTTGACGCGTCAAGTCTCCCAGATACGCAGTATTTT. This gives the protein CSVDASSLPDTQYF.